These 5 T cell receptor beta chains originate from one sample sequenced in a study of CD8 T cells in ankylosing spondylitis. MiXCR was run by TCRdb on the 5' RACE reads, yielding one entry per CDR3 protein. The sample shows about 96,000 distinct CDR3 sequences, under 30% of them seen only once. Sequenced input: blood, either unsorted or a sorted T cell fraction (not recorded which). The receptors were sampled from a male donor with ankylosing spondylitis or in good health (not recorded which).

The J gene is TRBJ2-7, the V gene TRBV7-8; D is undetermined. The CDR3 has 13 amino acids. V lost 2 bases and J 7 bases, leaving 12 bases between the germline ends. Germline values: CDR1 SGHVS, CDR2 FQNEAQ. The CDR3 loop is CASSLLPSWEQYV. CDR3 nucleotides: TGTGCCAGCAGCTTATTGCCCAGTTGGGAGCAGTACGTC.

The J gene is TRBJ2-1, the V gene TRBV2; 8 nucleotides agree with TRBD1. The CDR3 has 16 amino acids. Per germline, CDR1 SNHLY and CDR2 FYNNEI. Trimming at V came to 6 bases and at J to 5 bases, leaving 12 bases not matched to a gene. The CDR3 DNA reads TGTGCCAGCAGCGCAACTGACAGGGGACGGAACAATGAGCAGTTCTTC. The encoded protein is CASSATDRGRNNEQFF.

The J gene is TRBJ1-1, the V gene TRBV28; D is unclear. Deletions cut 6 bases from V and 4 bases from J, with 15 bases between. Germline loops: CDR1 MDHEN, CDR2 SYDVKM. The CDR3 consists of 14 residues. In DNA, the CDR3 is TGTGCCAGCAGACTTATTGGATTTAGCACTGAAGCTTTCTTT. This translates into CASRLIGFSTEAFF.

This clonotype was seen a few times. CDR3 nucleotide sequence: TGTGCCAGCAGCTTACGGGGCAGTTATGGCTACACCTTC. It specifies CASSLRGSYGYTF. The rearrangement joins TRBV7-8 to TRBJ1-2; the D gene is possibly TRBD1 (5 bases). The germline gives CDR1 SGHVS, CDR2 FQNEAQ. Trimming cost V 2 bases and J 5 bases, with 9 bases left between them. The CDR3 runs to 13 residues.

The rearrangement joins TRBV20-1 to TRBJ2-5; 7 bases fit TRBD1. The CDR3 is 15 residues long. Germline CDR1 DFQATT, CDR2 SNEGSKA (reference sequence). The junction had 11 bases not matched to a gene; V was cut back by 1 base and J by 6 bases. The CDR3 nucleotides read TGCAGTGCTAGAGCTGGGACAGACCCCTCGAAGACCCAGTACTTC. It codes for CSARAGTDPSKTQYF.